These 22 T cell receptor beta chains share one sample of origin, sequenced in a study of T-cell memory formation after mild COVID-19. TCRdb analysed the 5' RACE reads with MiXCR anew, one entry per CDR3 protein. Of roughly 200,000 distinct CDR3 sequences listed, about 16% are singletons. The source material was PBMCs or a T cell subset sorted from them (not recorded which). The receptors stem from an adult woman who had mild COVID-19 (a few samples of this study predate the infection). Cell type and time point are not known.

As to this clonotype: The junction shows a germline mismatch at one end, possibly a read error. V and J are TRBV7-2 and TRBJ2-3; a possible D gene is TRBD2 (5 bases). CDR3 length equals 15 residues. Germline values: CDR1 SGHTA, CDR2 FQGNSA. CDR3 amino acids: CASSPTVSSRDTQYF. DNA of the CDR3: TGTGCCAGCAGCCCCACCGTGTCTAGCAGAGATACGCAGTATTTT.

Ten or more counts support this clonotype. This chain uses TRBV3-1 with TRBJ2-7; D gene uncertain. Germline CDR1 and CDR2: LGHDT and YNNKEL (reference sequence). CDR3 length equals 14 residues. V was cut by 1 base and J by 0 bases, with 7 bases left in between. CDR3 nucleotide sequence: TGTGCCAGCAGCCAAGCCAGAAGCTCCTACGAGCAGTACTTC. Its translation is CASSQARSSYEQYF.

This chain uses TRBV6-2 or TRBV6-3 with TRBJ1-6; D is possibly TRBD1 (5 bases). CDR3 length equals 14 residues. Germline V gene sequence: CDR1 MNHEY, CDR2 SVGEGT. V was trimmed by 1 base and J by 7 bases, leaving 8 bases between them. CDR3 protein: CASSYWGGNSPLHF. The DNA for the CDR3 is TGTGCCAGCAGTTACTGGGGGGGAAATTCACCCCTCCACTTT.

In this sample, this clonotype turned up a few times. This rearrangement joins TRBV12-3 or TRBV12-4 to TRBJ2-7; 7 bases line up with TRBD1. V lost 4 bases, J lost 6 bases, and 6 bases stayed unmatched. There are 13 residues in the CDR3. The CDR3 coding sequence is TGTGCCAGCAGTTCACAGGGGAGTCGCGAGCAGTACTTC. Protein: CASSSQGSREQYF.

Ten or more counts support this clonotype. This rearrangement joins TRBV20-1 to TRBJ1-2; D gene ambiguous. V shed 0 bases and J shed 7 bases, with 12 bases lying between them. The germline V gene has CDR1 DFQATT and CDR2 SNEGSKA (reference sequence). This CDR3 contains 13 residues. CDR3 region: CSARDLRGGGYTF. The CDR3 nucleotides read TGCAGTGCTAGAGACCTACGCGGCGGTGGCTACACCTTC.

The chain is built from TRBV2 and TRBJ2-3; 9 nucleotides align to TRBD2. This CDR3 spans 14 amino acids. Germline V gene data show CDR1 as SNHLY and CDR2 as FYNNEI. The V segment lost 4 bases and the J segment 4 bases; nucleotides outside the gene matches: 3. CDR3 region: CASSVAGVSDTQYF. The CDR3 DNA is TGTGCCAGCAGTGTAGCGGGGGTGTCAGATACGCAGTATTTT. The full variable domain, its missing parts supplied by reference TRBV2 and TRBJ2-3, is EPEVTQTPSHQVTQMGQEVILRCVPISNHLYFYWYRQILGQKVEFLVSFYNNEISEKSEIFDDQFSVERPDGSNFTLKIRSTKLEDSAMYFCASSVAGVSDTQYFGPGTRLTVL.

This clonotype was seen a few times. The chain has TRBV29-1 and TRBJ2-7; D remains unclear. V was trimmed by 4 bases and J by 3 bases, leaving 13 bases between them. This CDR3 spans 13 amino acids. Germline CDR1 SQVTM, CDR2 ANQGSEA. DNA of the CDR3: TGCAGCGTTGCTGGGATCGTCGGCTACGAGCAGTACTTC. Translated: CSVAGIVGYEQYF.

The chain employs TRBV5-6 and TRBJ1-2; D is unresolved. V was pared by 3 bases and J by 8 bases, with 14 bases between. Germline values: CDR1 SGHDT, CDR2 YYEEEE. CDR3 length equals 13 residues. Here the CDR3 reads CASSSPGRSGYTF. The CDR3 DNA follows: TGTGCCAGCAGCTCCCCGGGCCGCTCCGGCTACACCTTC. Based on the CDR3 plus reference TRBV5-6 and TRBJ1-2, the full variable domain is DAGVTQSPTHLIKTRGQQVTLRCSPKSGHDTVSWYQQALGQGPQFIFQYYEEEERQRGNFPDRFSGHQFPNYSSELNVNALLLGDSALYLCASSSPGRSGYTFGSGTRLTVV.

The genes are TRBV12-3 or TRBV12-4 and TRBJ2-1, with D possibly being TRBD2 (5 bases). Trimming took off 6 bases at V and 8 bases at J, with 11 bases between the two ends. The CDR3 has 12 residues. The CDR3 bases are TGTGCCAGCAGCCTGGGCGGGCATGAGCAGTTCTTC. Translated: CASSLGGHEQFF.

This clonotype was seen many times. J is TRBJ2-1 and V is TRBV11-2; D is undetermined. The ends were cut back, 2 bases at V and 9 bases at J, with 11 bases in the middle. Germline V gene sequence: CDR1 SGHAT, CDR2 FQNNGV. The CDR3 is made up of 13 amino acids. The CDR3 DNA sequence: TGTGCCAGCAGCTTATCCCTCGGGCGTGAGCAGTTCTTC. It translates to CASSLSLGREQFF.

The chain has TRBV20-1 and TRBJ1-1; 8 bases line up with TRBD1. V gave up 3 bases and J gave up 10 bases; unmatched junction bases: 4. This CDR3 is built from 11 residues. Germline loops: CDR1 DFQATT, CDR2 SNEGSKA (reference sequence). This CDR3 is CSASTGQGAFF. CDR3 coding DNA: TGCAGTGCTAGCACCGGACAGGGAGCTTTCTTT.

The chain joins TRBV24-1 to TRBJ2-5, with 10 bases fitting TRBD1. The V gene's germline CDR1 is KGHDR and CDR2 SFDVKD. There are 15 residues in the CDR3. The trim removed 11 bases at V and 0 bases at J, leaving 8 bases unmatched. The CDR3 region has the DNA TGTGCCAGACTCCGGGACAGGGGTCACCAAGAGACCCAGTACTTC. It specifies CARLRDRGHQETQYF.

The gene calls are TRBV7-6 and TRBJ2-3, with D tentatively TRBD1 (6 bases). The CDR3 runs to 16 residues. Germline CDR1 SGHVS, CDR2 FNYEAQ. Trimming took 3 bases from V and 2 from J, leaving 15 bases between them. The CDR3 reads CASSFYGSGVTDTQYF. DNA for the CDR3: TGTGCCAGCAGCTTTTATGGGTCAGGGGTCACAGATACGCAGTATTTT.

This clonotype has just a few counts. The V and J genes are TRBV7-2 and TRBJ1-1; D remains ambiguous. This CDR3 is 14 amino acids long. Germline V lookup: CDR1 SGHTA, CDR2 FQGNSA. V lost 2 bases, J lost 6 bases, and 13 bases lay in between. The CDR3 DNA is TGTGCCAGCAGCTTATCTCCCGGGGTCGCTGAAGCTTTCTTT. Its translation: CASSLSPGVAEAFF.

The chain links TRBV5-1 to TRBJ1-4; 7 bases are a match to TRBD1. J lost 8 bases, V lost 4 bases, and 11 bases had no gene match. This CDR3 spans 15 amino acids. Per germline, CDR1 SGHRS and CDR2 YFSETQ. The CDR3 loop reads CASSVTGDLAEKLFF. The CDR3 nucleotides read TGCGCCAGCAGCGTCACAGGGGATCTGGCGGAAAAACTGTTTTTT.

The chain is built from TRBV5-1 and TRBJ1-2; the D is unclear. Trimming shortened V by 4 bases and J by 2 bases, and 9 bases separated the two germline ends. CDR3 length: 13 amino acids. CDR1 and CDR2 (germline): SGHRS, YFSETQ. The CDR3 DNA is TGCGCCAGCAGCACGGGCCAAAACTATGGCTACACCTTC. Protein product: CASSTGQNYGYTF.

The rearrangement links TRBV10-3 to TRBJ2-3; 8 bases are shared with TRBD2. Germline V gene data show CDR1 as ENHRY and CDR2 as SYGVKD. CDR3 size: 14 residues. V trimming: 10 bases; J trimming: 1 base; junction bases outside the gene matches: 7. The DNA for the CDR3 is TGTGCCACCCGACTAGCGAGGGGCACAGATACGCAGTATTTT. This sequence encodes CATRLARGTDTQYF.

This clonotype was detected only a few times. The rearrangement joins TRBV7-8 to TRBJ2-6; D ambiguous. CDR1 and CDR2 (germline): SGHVS, FQNEAQ. CDR3 length: 15 residues. V was trimmed by 8 bases and J by 0 bases, leaving 11 bases between them. In DNA, the CDR3 is TGTGCCAGCTACCTCACGGGCTCTGGGGCCAACGTCCTGACTTTC. This gives the protein CASYLTGSGANVLTF.

The chain combines TRBV29-1 with TRBJ2-3; D is possibly TRBD1 (5 bases). CDR1 is SQVTM, CDR2 ANQGSEA, per germline. Trimming took 2 bases from V and 7 from J, leaving 10 bases between them. This CDR3 has 12 residues. The CDR3 reads CSVENRTNTQYF. CDR3 in DNA: TGCAGCGTTGAAAACAGGACCAATACGCAGTATTTT.

In this sample, this clonotype turned up many times. The rearrangement links TRBV20-1 to TRBJ2-7; D perhaps matches TRBD1 (6 bases). The V end lost 2 bases, the J end lost 0 bases, and 8 bases lay between the germline ends. Germline V lookup: CDR1 DFQATT, CDR2 SNEGSKA (reference sequence). The CDR3 contains 13 residues. As DNA, the CDR3 is TGCAGTGCTAGAACGACAGGCTCCTACGAGCAGTACTTC. Translating it yields CSARTTGSYEQYF.

This clonotype was seen a few times. The V and J genes are TRBV9 and TRBJ1-6; no definite D call. The germline V and J ends were trimmed by 0 bases and 6 bases, with 10 bases remaining between them. The germline V gene has CDR1 SGDLS and CDR2 YYNGEE. The CDR3 spans 15 residues. The DNA for the CDR3 is TGTGCCAGCAGCGTAGACGGACCGAGTAATTCACCCCTCCACTTT. This gives the protein CASSVDGPSNSPLHF.

The chain carries TRBV11-2 and TRBJ1-5; D gene unclear. V shed 5 bases and J shed 6 bases, with 14 bases lying between them. The CDR3 is 14 residues long. The germline gives CDR1 SGHAT, CDR2 FQNNGV. This chain's CDR3 is CASSTRPGGQPQHF. In DNA form, the CDR3 reads TGTGCCAGCAGCACCCGACCCGGAGGTCAGCCCCAGCATTTT.